Following are 11 T cell receptor beta chains from one sample sequenced in a study of T cells of healthy individuals. TCRdb ran MiXCR on the 5' RACE reads and lists one entry per CDR3 protein. The sample lists 60,000 to 80,000 distinct CDR3 sequences, 16% occurring once. The receptors come from a human donor in good health.

This clonotype was detected a few times. The gene calls are TRBV15 and TRBJ1-1; D is undetermined. The V end was cut by 1 base, the J end by 1 base, with 4 bases between. Germline V gene lookup returns CDR1 LNHNV and CDR2 YYDKDF (reference sequence). The CDR3 runs to 13 residues. The CDR3 DNA follows: TGTGCCACCAGCAGAGCAGCGAACACTGAAGCTTTCTTT. Translation gives CATSRAANTEAFF.

At least ten counts were recorded for this clonotype. This chain uses TRBV12-5 with TRBJ2-3, with TRBD2 identical over 7 bases. Germline values: CDR1 LGHNT, CDR2 FRNRAP. Unmatched junction bases numbered 4, after V lost 2 bases and J lost 11 bases. CDR3 length equals 12 residues. DNA of the CDR3: TGTGCTAGTGGTTTGATGCGGGAGAGGCAGTATTTT. It is translated as CASGLMRERQYF.

This clonotype was found a few times. The chain employs TRBV6-6 and TRBJ2-7; the match to TRBD1 covers 7 bases. The CDR3 is made up of 12 amino acids. The V and J ends lost 4 bases and 7 bases, in that order; junction bases with no gene match: 4. Germline CDR1 is MNHNY and CDR2 is SVGAGI (reference sequence). The DNA for the CDR3 is TGTGCCAGCAGTTCCGGGACAGTTGAGCAGTACTTC. It yields the protein CASSSGTVEQYF.

This chain joins TRBV9 and TRBJ2-7; D gene unclear. Per the germline V gene, CDR1 is SGDLS and CDR2 is YYNGEE. Trimming cost V 0 bases and J 6 bases, with 10 bases left between them. The CDR3 totals 13 residues. CDR3 region: CASSVVVGSEQYF. DNA for the CDR3: TGTGCCAGCAGCGTAGTGGTAGGTAGCGAGCAGTACTTC.

This clonotype was picked up many times. The chain couples TRBV28 to TRBJ1-6; 9 bases match TRBD1. With V trimmed by 8 bases and J by 0 bases, 8 bases remained unmatched. Germline V gives CDR1 MDHEN, CDR2 SYDVKM. The CDR3 extends over 17 amino acids. CDR3 protein: CASLQTQGASYNSPLHF. The CDR3 DNA sequence: TGTGCCAGCCTTCAAACACAGGGGGCCTCCTATAATTCACCCCTCCACTTT. The entire variable domain, with the rest obtained from reference TRBV28 and TRBJ1-6, is as follows: DVKVTQSSRYLVKRTGEKVFLECVQDMDHENMFWYRQDPGLGLRLIYFSYDVKMKEKGDIPEGYSVSREKKERFSLILESASTNQTSMYLCASLQTQGASYNSPLHFGNGTRLTVT.

This clonotype was counted at least ten times. This chain links TRBV29-1 with TRBJ1-5; a weak D match, TRBD1 (5 bases). The CDR3 totals 12 residues. Per the germline V gene, CDR1 is SQVTM and CDR2 is ANQGSEA. V was clipped by 4 bases and J by 3 bases, with 7 bases between them. In DNA form, the CDR3 reads TGCAGCGTTGGACAGAACAATCAGCCCCAGCATTTT. It specifies CSVGQNNQPQHF.

This clonotype was seen many times. J is TRBJ2-7 and V is TRBV20-1; D is uncertain. The CDR3 loop spans 14 amino acids. In germline, CDR1 is DFQATT, CDR2 SNEGSKA (reference sequence). Between the trimmed V and J ends, which lost 4 bases and 0 bases, there was a span of 13 bases. The CDR3 DNA reads TGCAGTGCTACACCCCCCCTGAGCTCCTACGAGCAGTACTTC. It codes for CSATPPLSSYEQYF.

The CDR3 region is CASSPPAGLYGYTF. As DNA, the CDR3 is TGTGCCAGCTCACCACCGGCAGGGCTCTATGGCTACACCTTC. This sequence joins TRBV18 and TRBJ1-2, with a weak D call TRBD1 (5 bases). The CDR3 is made up of 14 amino acids. Germline V gene data show CDR1 as KGHSH and CDR2 as LQKENI. V lost 0 bases, J lost 4 bases, and 9 bases lay in between.

This clonotype was seen once. The chain is built from TRBV5-1 and TRBJ2-3; possibly TRBD2 for D (6 bases). With 4 bases removed from V and 1 base from J, the gap between germline ends came to 13 bases. The germline V gene encodes CDR1 SGHRS and CDR2 YFSETQ. CDR3 length equals 15 residues. The CDR3 is CASSGGTARTDTQYF. The CDR3 DNA follows: TGCGCCAGCAGCGGGGGGACTGCCCGCACAGATACGCAGTATTTT.

The chain joins TRBV7-2 to TRBJ1-4; D uncertain. Trimming removed 2 bases from V and 4 bases from J, with 8 bases in between. The CDR3 extends over 14 amino acids. Per germline, CDR1 SGHTA and CDR2 FQGNSA. DNA of the CDR3: TGTGCCAGCAGCTTATCGAGAGTTAATGAAAAACTGTTTTTT. Translated, it gives CASSLSRVNEKLFF.

This clonotype was counted only a few times. The chain combines TRBV7-2 with TRBJ2-5; unclear D gene. V shed 5 bases and J shed 4 bases, with 8 bases lying between them. The CDR3 length is 12 residues. The germline V gene has CDR1 SGHTA and CDR2 FQGNSA. The CDR3 loop reads CASSLILETQYF. In nucleotides, the CDR3 is TGTGCCAGCAGCCTAATACTAGAGACCCAGTACTTC.